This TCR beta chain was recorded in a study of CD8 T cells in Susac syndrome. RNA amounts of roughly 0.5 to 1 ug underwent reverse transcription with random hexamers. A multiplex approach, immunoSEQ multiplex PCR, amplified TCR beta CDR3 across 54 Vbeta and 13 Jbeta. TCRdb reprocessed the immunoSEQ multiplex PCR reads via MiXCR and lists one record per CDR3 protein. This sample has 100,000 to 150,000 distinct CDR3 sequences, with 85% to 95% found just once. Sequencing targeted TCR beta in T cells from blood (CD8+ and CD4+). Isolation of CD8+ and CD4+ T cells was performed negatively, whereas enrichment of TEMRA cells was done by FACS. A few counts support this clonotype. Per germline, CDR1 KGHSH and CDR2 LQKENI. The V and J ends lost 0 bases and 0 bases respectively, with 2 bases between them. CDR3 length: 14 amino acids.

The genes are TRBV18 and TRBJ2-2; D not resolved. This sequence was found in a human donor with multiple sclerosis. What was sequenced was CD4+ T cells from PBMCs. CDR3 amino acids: CASSPPTNTGELFF. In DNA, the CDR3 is TGTGCCAGCTCACCACCCACGAACACCGGGGAGCTGTTTTTT.